One and the same sample provided the 5 T cell receptor beta chains below, sequenced in a study of blood T cell repertoires in COVID-19 (dated by TCRdb to 2020 to 2022). Receptor amplification or capture employed the immunoSEQ multiplex PCR assay. What TCRdb holds here is the immuneACCESS table cut down to in-frame rearrangements. Part of the clones is not present; checked against another copy, under half of the missing clones reflect an unresolved V gene, and the others are unexplained. This sample lists some 300,000 clones; roughly 89% were detected once. More than 0.85% of the sample lies in the top ten. Sequenced sample: peripheral blood. The receptors were sampled from a woman aged 40 to 50 with COVID-19, enrolled during active disease.

The chain couples TRBV28 to TRBJ2-1; 10 bases agree with TRBD2. Trimming at V came to 4 bases and at J to 8 bases, leaving 11 bases not matched to a gene. Germline lookup yields CDR1 MDHEN and CDR2 SYDVKM. The CDR3 extends over 16 amino acids. DNA of the CDR3: TGTGCCAGCAGTTCCCGTAGCGGGAGGATATTCGATGAGCAGTTCTTC. It yields the protein CASSSRSGRIFDEQFF.

This clone is a singleton in its sample. This chain links TRBV28 with TRBJ2-3; D uncertain. Trimming took 5 bases from V and 4 from J, leaving 13 bases between them. Per the germline V gene, CDR1 is MDHEN and CDR2 is SYDVKM. There are 14 residues in the CDR3. CDR3 amino acids: CASSLPVGADTQYF. DNA of the CDR3: TGTGCCAGCAGTCTCCCCGTGGGCGCAGATACGCAGTATTTT.

This clone was seen only a few times. The chain has TRBV5-1 and TRBJ2-7; the match to TRBD1 covers 10 bases. The V and J ends lost 4 bases and 4 bases, in that order; junction bases with no gene match: 8. The CDR3 sequence is 15 residues long. The germline V gene encodes CDR1 SGHRS and CDR2 YFSETQ. CDR3 nucleotides: TGCGCCAGCAGCAATGCGGGACAGGGGAATTACGAGCAGTACTTC. This gives the protein CASSNAGQGNYEQYF.

The rearrangement uses TRBV9 and TRBJ1-3; 7 bases are shared with TRBD1. Germline assignment: CDR1 SGDLS and CDR2 YYNGEE. This CDR3 has 15 residues. The junction had 4 bases not matched to a gene; V was cut back by 0 bases and J by 4 bases. Here the CDR3 DNA reads TGTGCCAGCAGCGTAGAGGGGGCAAAAGGAAACACCATATATTTT. Its protein product is CASSVEGAKGNTIYF.

The CDR3 nucleotides read TGTGCCAGCAGTTTATTTGGCACTAGCGGGAGAAGGACAGATACGCAGTATTTT. It translates to CASSLFGTSGRRTDTQYF. The chain recombines TRBV28 with TRBJ2-3; 11 positions match TRBD2. CDR1 MDHEN and CDR2 SYDVKM come from the germline V gene. The CDR3 extends over 18 amino acids. V lost 1 base and J lost 3; bases outside the gene matches: 9. Variable domain in full (rest from reference TRBV28 and TRBJ2-3): DVKVTQSSRYLVKRTGEKVFLECVQDMDHENMFWYRQDPGLGLRLIYFSYDVKMKEKGDIPEGYSVSREKKERFSLILESASTNQTSMYLCASSLFGTSGRRTDTQYFGPGTRLTVL.